A selection of T cell receptor beta chains follows, all from one sample in a study of cytomegalovirus exposure and HLA in healthy donors. Produced via immunoSEQ multiplex PCR; TCRdb's table is partial and in-frame only. The profile covers roughly 120,000 clones, with more than 60% appearing a single time and about 4% taken by the ten largest. The sequenced sample consisted of PBMCs. These receptors all stem from a woman aged 40 to 50 in good health and CMV-seronegative. Both conserved end residues are part of each CDR3. A D gene is named only where the DNA matches it firmly. Clone sizes are given selectively: once, few, many, or a class where the clone is expanded.

TRBD1	TRBV7-6	.	TRBJ1-6	CASSSQVGTGLLNPYSPLHF	TGTGCCAGCAGCTCCCAAGTCGGGACAGGGCTTTTAAATCCTTATTCACCCCTCCACTTT
TRBD1	TRBV5-1	.	TRBJ1-1	CASSGSTGSTEAFF	TGCGCCAGCAGCGGGTCGACAGGGAGTACTGAAGCTTTCTTT
.	TRBV2	.	TRBJ1-1	CATPTGPEAFF	TGTGCCACCCCGACAGGACCCGAAGCTTTCTTT
TRBD1	TRBV30	.	TRBJ1-1	CAWTPDRLRTEAFF	TGTGCCTGGACCCCGGACAGGTTGAGGACTGAAGCTTTCTTT
.	TRBV4-3	.	TRBJ2-6	CASSQEEISAGANVLTF	TGCGCCAGCAGCCAAGAAGAGATCTCCGCGGGGGCCAACGTCCTGACTTTC
TRBD1	TRBV7-2	once	TRBJ1-5	CASSEQGDQPQHF	TGTGCCAGCAGCGAACAGGGGGATCAGCCCCAGCATTTT
TRBD1	TRBV7-9	.	TRBJ2-1	CASSVSTGSYNEQFF	TGTGCCAGCAGCGTATCGACAGGGAGCTACAATGAGCAGTTCTTC
.	TRBV9	few	TRBJ2-1	CASSVASQSSGSYNEQFF	TGTGCCAGCAGCGTAGCTTCCCAGAGCTCGGGGTCCTACAATGAGCAGTTCTTC
.	TRBV5-5	few	TRBJ1-1	CASSGGRVMNTEAFF	TGTGCCAGCAGCGGAGGGAGGGTTATGAACACTGAAGCTTTCTTT
TRBD2	TRBV11-2	.	TRBJ2-7	CASSSTRTSGKYEQYF	TGTGCCAGCAGCTCCACAAGGACTAGCGGGAAATACGAGCAGTACTTC
TRBD1	TRBV4-2	medium-sized	TRBJ2-1	CASSVYRDREYNEQFF	TGTGCCAGCAGCGTGTACCGGGACAGGGAATACAATGAGCAGTTCTTC
.	TRBV18	.	TRBJ1-4	CASSPPARSGEKLFF	TGTGCCAGCTCACCACCGGCCCGATCAGGGGAAAAACTGTTTTTT
TRBD1	TRBV19	.	TRBJ2-7	CASSVGQGTNEQYF	TGTGCCAGTAGTGTGGGACAGGGTACTAACGAGCAGTACTTC
TRBD2	TRBV19	.	TRBJ2-7	CASSSGGAYEQYF	TGTGCCAGTAGTAGCGGGGGGGCTTACGAGCAGTACTTC
TRBD2	TRBV27	.	TRBJ2-7	CASSFVNGGNYEQYF	TGTGCCAGCAGTTTTGTTAACGGGGGGAACTACGAGCAGTACTTC
.	TRBV5-1	once	TRBJ2-7	CASKTDGETYEQYF	TGCGCCAGCAAAACCGACGGGGAGACCTACGAGCAGTACTTC
TRBD2	TRBV14	once	TRBJ2-2	CASSQGITSGSRNTGELFF	TGTGCCAGCAGCCAAGGTATTACTAGCGGGAGTCGGAACACCGGGGAGCTGTTTTTT
.	TRBV5-5	.	TRBJ1-6	CASSQRRQNPALHF	TGTGCCAGCAGCCAGAGGAGACAGAATCCGGCCCTCCACTTT
TRBD1	TRBV6-5	.	TRBJ1-2	CASRTWTGRYGYTF	TGTGCCAGCAGAACCTGGACAGGCCGCTATGGCTACACCTTC
.	TRBV30	.	TRBJ1-1	CAWSVPVKF	TGTGCCTGGAGTGTACCAGTCAAGTTT
.	TRBV18	.	TRBJ1-2	CASSPSAGYGYTF	TGTGCCAGCTCACCAAGTGCGGGCTATGGCTACACCTTC
.	TRBV7-8	once	TRBJ2-4	CASTLRAGAAKNIQYF	TGTGCCAGCACCCTGCGGGCGGGGGCTGCCAAAAACATTCAGTACTTC
.	TRBV7-8	.	TRBJ1-5	CASSFSGDDQPQHF	TGTGCCAGCAGCTTTTCAGGGGATGATCAGCCCCAGCATTTT
.	TRBV19	.	TRBJ1-2	CASSPGLGFLILNYGYTF	TGTGCCAGTAGTCCGGGTTTGGGTTTTTTGATCCTTAACTATGGCTACACCTTC
TRBD1	TRBV25-1	.	TRBJ1-2	CASSEYPTGAGYGYTF	TGTGCCAGCAGTGAATACCCAACAGGGGCAGGCTATGGCTACACCTTC
.	TRBV9	few	TRBJ2-7	CASSAHLLGEQYF	TGTGCCAGCAGCGCCCACCTACTCGGGGAGCAGTACTTC
.	TRBV27	.	TRBJ2-3	CASSSEGDTQYF	TGTGCCAGCAGCTCAGAGGGAGATACGCAGTATTTT
.	TRBV9	.	TRBJ2-4	CASSVGGSGNIQYF	TGTGCCAGCAGCGTAGGAGGGTCCGGGAACATTCAGTACTTC
.	TRBV4-1	.	TRBJ2-7	CASSQGGVSSYEQYF	TGCGCCAGCAGCCAAGGGGGGGTCTCCTCCTACGAGCAGTACTTC
.	TRBV2	.	TRBJ1-4	CASRDQGYREKLFF	TGTGCCAGCAGGGATCAGGGGTACAGAGAAAAACTGTTTTTT
.	TRBV6-4	.	TRBJ2-3	CASSAGNTDTQYF	TGTGCCAGCAGTGCGGGGAACACAGATACGCAGTATTTT
.	TRBV7-9	.	TRBJ1-1	CASSFSRGGRWGAFF	TGTGCCAGCAGCTTCTCTAGGGGGGGCCGGTGGGGAGCTTTCTTT
TRBD2	TRBV4-3	.	TRBJ2-7	CASSQETSGTPYEQYF	TGCGCCAGCAGCCAAGAGACTAGCGGGACGCCCTACGAGCAGTACTTC
.	TRBV5-4	few	TRBJ2-1	CASSYDRGSYNEQFF	TGTGCCAGCAGCTACGACAGAGGTTCCTACAATGAGCAGTTCTTC
.	TRBV25-1	.	TRBJ1-5	CASSGGTSNQPQHF	TGTGCCAGCAGTGGCGGCACTAGCAATCAGCCCCAGCATTTT
.	TRBV9	once	TRBJ2-2	CASSLAVTNTGELFF	TGTGCCAGCAGCTTAGCGGTGACGAACACCGGGGAGCTGTTTTTT
.	TRBV6-1	.	TRBJ1-2	CASSEAGVGQGLGYTF	TGTGCCAGCAGTGAAGCGGGGGTAGGGCAGGGACTGGGCTACACCTTC
.	TRBV27	.	TRBJ2-5	CASSPNYAGEQYF	TGTGCCAGCAGTCCTAACTACGCTGGGGAGCAGTACTTC
.	TRBV28	.	TRBJ1-5	CASSLGAALRDQPQHF	TGTGCCAGCAGTTTGGGGGCAGCTTTGAGGGATCAGCCCCAGCATTTT
TRBD1	TRBV7-9	.	TRBJ2-7	CASSSQGAYEQYF	TGTGCCAGCAGCTCACAGGGGGCCTACGAGCAGTACTTC
TRBD2	TRBV10-3	.	TRBJ2-3	CAISRGGEADTQYF	TGTGCCATCAGTCGGGGGGGGGAGGCAGATACGCAGTATTTT
TRBD1	TRBV19	.	TRBJ1-1	CASSPQPGGAFF	TGTGCCAGTAGTCCCCAGCCAGGGGGAGCTTTCTTT
.	TRBV6-5	once	TRBJ1-1	CASSPRARITEAFF	TGTGCCAGCAGTCCCAGGGCCCGTATCACTGAAGCTTTCTTT
.	TRBV2	.	TRBJ2-7	CARRDITYEQYF	TGTGCCCGCCGGGACATAACCTACGAGCAGTACTTC
TRBD1	TRBV10-3	.	TRBJ2-1	CAISTSQGAQDEQFF	TGTGCCATCTCAACGTCCCAGGGGGCGCAGGATGAGCAGTTCTTC
TRBD1	TRBV7-9	.	TRBJ1-2	CASSAITGGAGYTF	TGTGCCAGCAGCGCTATAACAGGGGGCGCTGGCTACACCTTC
TRBD1	TRBV5-1	few	TRBJ1-4	CASSFQGANEKLFF	TGCGCCAGCAGCTTCCAGGGGGCTAATGAAAAACTGTTTTTT
.	TRBV28	.	TRBJ1-2	CAIHSNYGYTF	TGTGCCATCCACAGCAACTATGGCTACACCTTC
.	TRBV7-8	.	TRBJ2-1	CASSFSLGANEQFF	TGTGCCAGCAGCTTTAGTCTGGGGGCAAATGAGCAGTTCTTC
.	TRBV5-4	.	TRBJ1-1	CASSLGGAHTEAFF	TGTGCCAGCAGCTTGGGGGGCGCGCACACTGAAGCTTTCTTT
.	TRBV4-2	.	TRBJ2-7	CASSQDGTTYEQYF	TGTGCCAGCAGCCAAGATGGGACAACCTACGAGCAGTACTTC
TRBD2	TRBV5-4	few	TRBJ2-1	CASSQNPLTSGVYNEQFF	TGTGCCAGCAGCCAAAATCCCCTGACTAGCGGGGTATACAATGAGCAGTTCTTC
TRBD1	TRBV5-4	large	TRBJ2-2	CASSAEQGMNTGELFF	TGTGCCAGCAGCGCCGAACAGGGGATGAACACCGGGGAGCTGTTTTTT